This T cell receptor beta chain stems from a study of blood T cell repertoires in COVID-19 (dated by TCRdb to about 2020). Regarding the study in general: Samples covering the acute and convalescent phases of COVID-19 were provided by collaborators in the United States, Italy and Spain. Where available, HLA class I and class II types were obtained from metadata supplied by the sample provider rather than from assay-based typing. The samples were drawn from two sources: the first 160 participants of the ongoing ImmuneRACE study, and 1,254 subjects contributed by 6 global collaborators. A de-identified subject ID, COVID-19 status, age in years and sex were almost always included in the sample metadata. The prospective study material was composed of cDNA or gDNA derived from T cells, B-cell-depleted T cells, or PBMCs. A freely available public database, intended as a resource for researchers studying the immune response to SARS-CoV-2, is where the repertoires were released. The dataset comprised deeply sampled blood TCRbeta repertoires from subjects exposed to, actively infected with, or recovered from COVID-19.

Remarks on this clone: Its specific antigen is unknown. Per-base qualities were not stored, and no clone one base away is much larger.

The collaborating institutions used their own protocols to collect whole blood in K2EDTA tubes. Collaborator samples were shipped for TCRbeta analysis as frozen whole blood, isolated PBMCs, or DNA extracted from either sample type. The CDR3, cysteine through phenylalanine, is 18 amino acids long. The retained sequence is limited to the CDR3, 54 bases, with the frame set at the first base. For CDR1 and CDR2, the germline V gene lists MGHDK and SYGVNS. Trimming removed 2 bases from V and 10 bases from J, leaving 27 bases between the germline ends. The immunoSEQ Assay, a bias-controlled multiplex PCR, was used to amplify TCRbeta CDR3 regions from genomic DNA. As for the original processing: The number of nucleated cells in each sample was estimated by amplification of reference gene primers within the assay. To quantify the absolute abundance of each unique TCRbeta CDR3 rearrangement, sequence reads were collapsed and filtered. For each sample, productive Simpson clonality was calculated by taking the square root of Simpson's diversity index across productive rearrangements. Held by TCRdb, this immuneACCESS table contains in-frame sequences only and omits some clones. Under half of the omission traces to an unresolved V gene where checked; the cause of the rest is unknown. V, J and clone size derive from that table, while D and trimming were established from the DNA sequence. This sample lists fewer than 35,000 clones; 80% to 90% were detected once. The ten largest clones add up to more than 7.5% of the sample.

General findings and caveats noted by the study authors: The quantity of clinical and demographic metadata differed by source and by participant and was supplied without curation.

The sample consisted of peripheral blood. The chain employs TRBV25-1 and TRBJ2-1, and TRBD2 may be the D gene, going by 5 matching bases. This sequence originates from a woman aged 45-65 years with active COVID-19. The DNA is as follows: TGTGCCAGCAGTGAAGAGGGCGTGGGAGACCTTAGGCAAGACGAGCAGTTCTTC. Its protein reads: CASSEEGVGDLRQDEQFF.